The 27 T cell receptor beta chains below all came from one sample that was sequenced in a study of cytomegalovirus exposure and HLA in healthy donors. PCR involved 60 Vbeta and 13 Jbeta primers. Sequencing was performed with immunoSEQ multiplex PCR; in TCRdb, only in-frame clones are kept and a portion is missing. The data show 85,000 to 100,000 clones, about three quarters seen once. The specimen was PBMCs. Receptor source: a human donor in good health.

This clone was observed a handful of times. The chain employs TRBV7-9 and TRBJ2-5, with 7 positions matching TRBD2. The length of the CDR3 is 14 residues. V gave up 5 bases and J gave up 2 bases; unmatched junction bases: 5. Germline CDR1 SEHNR, CDR2 FQNEAQ (reference sequence). This CDR3 reads CASSLRLAQETQYF. In DNA, the CDR3 is TGTGCCAGCAGCCTAAGACTAGCACAAGAGACCCAGTACTTC. The complete variable domain, with remaining parts taken from reference TRBV7-9 and TRBJ2-5, reads DTGVSQNPRHKITKRGQNVTFRCDPISEHNRLYWYRQTLGQGPEFLTYFQNEAQLEKSRLLSDRFSAERPKGSFSTLEIQRTEQGDSAMYLCASSLRLAQETQYFGPGTRLLVL.

Comments on this clone: Mismatch with germline at one junction end may stem from a read error. Other nucleotide sequences from this sample produce the same CDR3. The gene calls are TRBV4-3 and TRBJ2-7, with 10 bases that match TRBD1. The germline V gene encodes CDR1 LGHNA and CDR2 YSLEER. This CDR3 has 18 residues. The CDR3 nucleotides are TGCGCTAGCAGCCAAGAGCCGAGCGACAGGGGGCGATCCTACGAGCAGTACTTC. This gives the protein CASSQEPSDRGRSYEQYF.

The chain links TRBV6-5 to TRBJ1-4; 9 bases match TRBD1. CDR3 length: 14 amino acids. CDR1 is MNHEY and CDR2 is SVGAGI in the germline V gene. Trimming at V came to 5 bases and at J to 2 bases, leaving 0 bases not matched to a gene. The CDR3: CASSGTGTNEKLFF. CDR3 DNA sequence: TGTGCCAGCAGTGGGACAGGGACTAATGAAAAACTGTTTTTT.

V and J are TRBV5-1 and TRBJ2-7; 7 bases align to TRBD1. The CDR3 totals 14 residues. The V gene's germline CDR1 is SGHRS and CDR2 YFSETQ. The junction had 12 bases not matched to a gene; V was cut back by 5 bases and J by 7 bases. CDR3 amino acids: CASSTGANTVEQYF. The CDR3 nucleotides are TGCGCCAGCAGTACAGGGGCTAATACGGTAGAGCAGTACTTC. Combining the CDR3 with reference TRBV5-1 and TRBJ2-7 gives the whole variable domain KAGVTQTPRYLIKTRGQQVTLSCSPISGHRSVSWYQQTPGQGLQFLFEYFSETQRNKGNFPGRFSGRQFSNSRSEMNVSTLELGDSALYLCASSTGANTVEQYFGPGTRLTVT.

This rearrangement joins TRBV12-5 to TRBJ2-3, with 10 bases that match TRBD2. Germline V gene sequence: CDR1 LGHNT, CDR2 FRNRAP. The CDR3 has 17 residues. After removal of 5 bases from V and 4 bases from J, the junction contained 12 bases not matched to a gene. The CDR3 reads CASGPGGSGRLADTQYF. The CDR3 bases are TGTGCTAGTGGTCCCGGTGGTAGCGGGAGGTTGGCAGATACGCAGTATTTT.

The chain recombines TRBV2 with TRBJ2-1, with D possibly TRBD2 on 6 matching bases. CDR1 SNHLY and CDR2 FYNNEI come from the germline V gene. The CDR3 length is 13 residues. The germline V and J ends were trimmed by 6 bases and 9 bases, with 15 bases remaining between them. Here the CDR3 reads CASSRAGGVEQFF. CDR3 nucleotide sequence: TGTGCCAGCAGCCGGGCCGGGGGTGTTGAGCAGTTCTTC.

The genes are TRBV5-4 and TRBJ1-6; TRBD1 matches 7 bases. The germline CDR1 and CDR2 sequences are SGHNT and YYREEE (reference sequence). The CDR3 runs 15 residues. V was clipped by 9 bases and J by 6 bases; unmatched bases: 12. The CDR3 DNA reads as TGTGCCACCAACCACCGGGACAGATCTAATTCACCCCTCCACTTT. As protein: CATNHRDRSNSPLHF.

The V call is TRBV14, the J call TRBJ1-1, with D hard to call. The V gene lost 5 bases and the J gene lost 1 base, with 14 bases spanning the gap. This CDR3 is 15 amino acids long. Germline-derived CDR1 and CDR2 are SGHDN and FVKESK. The CDR3 loop is CASSLSLLGNTEAFF. CDR3 coding DNA: TGTGCCAGCAGCTTAAGCCTACTCGGGAACACTGAAGCTTTCTTT.

The genes are TRBV19 and TRBJ2-5; TRBD1 agrees at 9 bases. The J call may be in error: the DNA end matches TRBJ2-7 better. CDR1 and CDR2 (germline): LNHDA, SQIVND (reference sequence). This CDR3 is 15 amino acids long. The CDR3 is CASSIGTWTGDEQYF. CDR3 nucleotide sequence: TGTGCCAGTAGTATAGGGACCTGGACAGGGGACGAGCAGTACTTC.

This chain links TRBV7-2 with TRBJ2-3, with D unresolved. V was trimmed by 3 bases and J by 6 bases, leaving 7 bases between them. Germline values: CDR1 SGHTA, CDR2 FQGNSA. CDR3 length equals 12 residues. The CDR3 reads CASSFPADTQYF. The CDR3 nucleotides are TGTGCCAGCAGCTTCCCTGCGGATACGCAGTATTTT.

In DNA, the CDR3 is TGTGCCTGGAGTGTACTTTCTACTAGCGGGGGCGATACGCAGTATTTT. It encodes CAWSVLSTSGGDTQYF. The chain combines TRBV30 with TRBJ2-3, with 11 bases lining up with TRBD2. The CDR3 covers 16 residues. The V segment lost 0 bases and the J segment 6 bases; nucleotides outside the gene matches: 8. Looked up from germline, CDR1 is GTSNPN and CDR2 is SVGIG (reference sequence).

V is TRBV5-4 and J is TRBJ1-2; 11 bases are a match to TRBD1. This CDR3 is built from 15 residues. V was clipped by 3 bases and J by 7 bases; unmatched bases: 8. The V gene's germline CDR1 is SGHNT and CDR2 YYREEE (reference sequence). The CDR3 DNA is TGTGCCAGCAGCTCCGTTACCGGGACAGGGGGTGGCTACACCTTC. Translating it yields CASSSVTGTGGGYTF. The variable domain in full, completed from reference TRBV5-4 and TRBJ1-2, reads ETGVTQSPTHLIKTRGQQVTLRCSSQSGHNTVSWYQQALGQGPQFIFQYYREEENGRGNFPPRFSGLQFPNYSSELNVNALELDDSALYLCASSSVTGTGGGYTFGSGTRLTVV.

V is TRBV6-1 and J is TRBJ2-7; 8 bases line up with TRBD1. The CDR3 runs 15 residues. Germline V gives CDR1 MNHNS, CDR2 SASEGT. V gave up 6 bases and J gave up 4 bases; unmatched junction bases: 11. The CDR3 nucleotides read TGTGCCAGCAGCGAAATAAGACAGGGGACGTACGAGCAGTACTTC. Translated, it gives CASSEIRQGTYEQYF.

This clone has a single count. The V and J genes are TRBV18 and TRBJ2-7; 7 positions agree with TRBD2. V lost 6 bases, J lost 6 bases, and 8 bases stayed unmatched. The CDR3 length is 13 residues. The germline CDR1 and CDR2 sequences are KGHSH and LQKENI. The CDR3 loop is CASSLREGGEQYF. The DNA for the CDR3 is TGTGCCAGCTCCCTAAGGGAGGGTGGCGAGCAGTACTTC.

This chain connects TRBV11-2 to TRBJ2-2; D is undetermined. V was clipped by 3 bases and J by 6 bases, with 5 bases between them. The V gene's germline CDR1 is SGHAT and CDR2 FQNNGV. CDR3 size: 12 residues. The CDR3 coding sequence is TGTGCCAGCAGCTTCCCCTCCGGGGAGCTGTTTTTT. Residues: CASSFPSGELFF.

V is TRBV11-2 and J is TRBJ1-5; D is perhaps TRBD1 (5 bases). Germline CDR1 is SGHAT and CDR2 is FQNNGV. The V gene lost 1 base and the J gene lost 2 bases, with 12 bases spanning the gap. The CDR3 loop spans 16 amino acids. The CDR3 loop is CASSLGSSGGNQPQHF. The DNA of the CDR3 is TGTGCCAGCAGCTTAGGCTCGTCGGGGGGCAATCAGCCCCAGCATTTT.

CDR3 sequence reads: CASSMTSGYTDTQYF. The CDR3 nucleotides are TGTGCCAGCTCAATGACTAGCGGCTACACAGATACGCAGTATTTT. The chain links TRBV18 to TRBJ2-3, with TRBD2 matching over 9 bases. Germline lookup yields CDR1 KGHSH and CDR2 LQKENI. V was pared by 5 bases and J by 2 bases, with 5 bases of the junction left unmatched. The CDR3 is 15 amino acids.

This chain uses TRBV18 with TRBJ1-2, with 8 positions matching TRBD1. In germline, CDR1 is KGHSH, CDR2 LQKENI. J was trimmed by 7 bases and V by 3 bases; bases with no gene match: 10. The CDR3 consists of 15 residues. The CDR3 DNA reads TGTGCCAGCTCACCGGGGACAGGAACCAGTGGTGGCTACACCTTC. This encodes CASSPGTGTSGGYTF.

The chain has TRBV29-1 and TRBJ1-4; D not resolved. Per germline, CDR1 SQVTM and CDR2 ANQGSEA. V gave up 4 bases and J gave up 8 bases, with 17 bases separating them. The CDR3 extends over 14 amino acids. The chain's CDR3 is CSVVVGSDREKLFF. CDR3 nucleotide sequence: TGCAGCGTTGTAGTAGGGAGTGATAGAGAAAAACTGTTTTTT.

The V and J genes are TRBV15 and TRBJ1-1, with 10 bases identical to TRBD1. CDR3 length: 14 amino acids. Germline V gives CDR1 LNHNV, CDR2 YYDKDF (reference sequence). V was pared by 8 bases and J by 5 bases, with 8 bases of the junction left unmatched. This CDR3 is CATRTGGRGTEAFF. The CDR3 coding sequence is TGTGCCACCCGGACAGGGGGACGGGGGACTGAAGCTTTCTTT.

The genes are TRBV9 and TRBJ2-1, with 9 nucleotides matching TRBD2. The CDR3 consists of 17 residues. The J segment lost 5 bases and the V segment lost 0 bases, leaving 9 bases of the junction unmatched. Germline lookup yields CDR1 SGDLS and CDR2 YYNGEE. CDR3 amino acids: CASSVEAGGLSHNEQFF. The CDR3 nucleotides are TGTGCCAGCAGCGTAGAAGCGGGAGGCCTCTCACACAATGAGCAGTTCTTC.

Only one count was recorded for this clone. This chain joins TRBV7-9 and TRBJ2-5, with 8 bases that match TRBD1. Trimming at V came to 5 bases and at J to 5 bases, leaving 7 bases not matched to a gene. CDR3 length equals 14 residues. CDR1 and CDR2 from the germline V gene are SEHNR and FQNEAQ (reference sequence). The CDR3 region is CASSRQGKGETQYF. In nucleotides, the CDR3 is TGTGCCAGCAGCCGACAGGGGAAGGGGGAGACCCAGTACTTC.

This clone was recorded a few times. The gene calls are TRBV7-9 and TRBJ2-2, with D perhaps matching TRBD2 (5 bases). This CDR3 contains 16 residues. Germline V gene data show CDR1 as SEHNR and CDR2 as FQNEAQ (reference sequence). V shed 6 bases and J shed 3 bases, with 17 bases lying between them. In DNA form, the CDR3 reads TGTGCCAGCAGACCCCGTAGAGGGCCGGACACCGGGGAGCTGTTTTTT. This codes for CASRPRRGPDTGELFF.

This rearrangement joins TRBV5-1 to TRBJ2-7; D unclear. This CDR3 has 15 residues. V was clipped by 0 bases and J by 3 bases, with 13 bases between them. The germline CDR1 and CDR2 sequences are SGHRS and YFSETQ. CDR3 nucleotides: TGCGCCAGCAGCTTGGACTGGGCCTCCATCTACGAGCAGTACTTC. It is translated as CASSLDWASIYEQYF. Drawing the rest from reference TRBV5-1 and TRBJ2-7, the complete variable domain is KAGVTQTPRYLIKTRGQQVTLSCSPISGHRSVSWYQQTPGQGLQFLFEYFSETQRNKGNFPGRFSGRQFSNSRSEMNVSTLELGDSALYLCASSLDWASIYEQYFGPGTRLTVT.

The V call is TRBV27, the J call TRBJ1-1, with D possibly matching TRBD1 (6 bases). V was shortened by 6 bases and J by 1 base, with 12 bases between the two germline ends. Germline V gene data show CDR1 as MNHEY and CDR2 as SMNVEV (reference sequence). The CDR3 is made up of 14 amino acids. The CDR3 loop reads CASRSQGRNTEAFF. The CDR3 region has the DNA TGTGCCAGCAGGAGTCAGGGGAGGAACACTGAAGCTTTCTTT.

V and J are TRBV4-3 and TRBJ2-1, with TRBD2 matching over 8 bases. Germline lookup yields CDR1 LGHNA and CDR2 YSLEER. With 0 bases clipped from V and 10 bases from J, the junction kept 20 bases outside the gene matches. The CDR3 length is 19 residues. The CDR3 loop is CASSQEIRSGVAGKREQFF. In nucleotides, the CDR3 is TGCGCCAGCAGCCAAGAAATAAGGTCAGGGGTAGCGGGGAAACGCGAGCAGTTCTTC.

This sequence joins TRBV5-1 and TRBJ2-1, with TRBD2 as a possible D gene (7 bases). Trimming shortened V by 4 bases and J by 8 bases, and 31 bases separated the two germline ends. This CDR3 region has 19 residues. CDR1 and CDR2 from the germline V gene are SGHRS and YFSETQ. CDR3 protein: CASSKLQGRIGGGPDEQFF. The CDR3, as DNA: TGCGCCAGCAGCAAATTACAGGGTAGGATCGGGGGAGGGCCGGATGAGCAGTTCTTC.